The T cell receptor (beta chain) described here comes from a study of neoadjuvant nivolumab and ipilimumab in lung cancer. CDR3 length equals 16 residues. The germline CDR1 and CDR2 sequences are SGHAT and FQNNGV. V lost 5 bases and J lost 4, with 18 bases in between. Assay: immunoSEQ multiplex PCR; the TCRdb copy retains only in-frame clones and omits some. There are some 31,000 clones in the sample; roughly 90% occur only once, and about 2.1% lies in the top ten. Source: peripheral blood, taken after neoadjuvant nivolumab, alone or with ipilimumab, at or shortly before surgery. V gene TRBV11-2 combines with J gene TRBJ2-1; possibly TRBD2 for D (5 bases). This sequence was found in an adult with non-small cell lung cancer. The CDR3 spells CASSPMRNREYNEQFF. The CDR3 DNA follows: TGTGCCAGCAGCCCAATGAGAAACCGGGAATACAATGAGCAGTTCTTC.